What follows is one T cell receptor (beta chain) and its context. The antigen remains undetermined. This record belongs to a study of Ad26.COV2.S vaccination and SARS-CoV-2 variants. Generated by immunoSEQ multiplex PCR, the TCRdb table keeps only in-frame clones and is missing some. The sample yields about 350,000 clones, about 92% seen once. Study observations and caveats: Greater spike-specific TCR breadth was seen in vaccine recipients than in placebo recipients. Recipients of vaccine and of placebo showed similar breadth of their non-spike TCR repertoires. Analyses of TCR breadth and depth may have underestimated total T cell responses.

This CDR3 is built from 14 residues. Trimming cost V 6 bases and J 0 bases, with 11 bases left between them. Germline CDR1 is MNHEY and CDR2 is SVGAGI. The sample in question was peripheral blood, obtained after recovery from COVID-19. The rearrangement joins TRBV6-5 to TRBJ1-1; D gene unclear. The receptor was derived from a human donor who had recovered from COVID-19. In nucleotides, the CDR3 is TGTGCCAGCAGGGATCCGGGGTTGAACACTGAAGCTTTCTTT. Translated, it gives CASRDPGLNTEAFF.